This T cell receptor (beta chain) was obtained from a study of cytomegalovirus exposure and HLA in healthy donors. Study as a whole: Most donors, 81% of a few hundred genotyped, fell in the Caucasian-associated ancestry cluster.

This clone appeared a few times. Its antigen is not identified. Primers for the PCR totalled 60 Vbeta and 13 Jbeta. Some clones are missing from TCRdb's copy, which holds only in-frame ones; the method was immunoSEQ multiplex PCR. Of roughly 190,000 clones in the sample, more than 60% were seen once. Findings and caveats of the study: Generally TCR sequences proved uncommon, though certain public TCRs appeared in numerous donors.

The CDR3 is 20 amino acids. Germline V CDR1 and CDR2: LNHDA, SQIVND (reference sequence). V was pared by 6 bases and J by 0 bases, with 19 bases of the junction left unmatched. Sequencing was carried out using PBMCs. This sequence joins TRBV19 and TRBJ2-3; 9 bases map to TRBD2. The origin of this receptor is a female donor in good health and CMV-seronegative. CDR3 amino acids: CASSLTSGKRGPTSTDTQYF. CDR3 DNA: TGTGCCAGTAGCCTGACTAGCGGTAAACGCGGGCCTACTAGCACAGATACGCAGTATTTT.